These 27 T cell receptor beta chains share one sample of origin, sequenced in a study of neurological immune-mediated disorders (dated by TCRdb to between 2018 and 2020). The protocol used for the library was 5' RACE. These reads were obtained on an Illumina HiSeq 2500. TCRdb's own reprocessing of the public reads used fastp at Q25 and MiXCR and kept productive beta chains. Rows matching on CDR3 protein sequence are summarized as one entry with the most common DNA and genes. The table for this sample lists under 75,000 distinct CDR3 sequences; approximately 3.6% of them were counted only once. The ten most abundant clones make up approximately 7.1% of the sample. The sequencing input was PBMCs. The receptors come from an older woman with multiple sclerosis.

In its sample, this clonotype was seen many times. The J gene is TRBJ2-6, the V gene TRBV5-1; 7 positions agree with TRBD1. Germline CDR1 and CDR2: SGHRS and YFSETQ. V gave up 0 bases and J gave up 7 bases; unmatched junction bases: 7. CDR3 length equals 16 residues. Here the CDR3 reads CASSLDRGGGANVLTF. For the CDR3, the DNA is TGCGCCAGCAGCTTGGATCGAGGGGGCGGAGCCAACGTCCTGACTTTC.

This clonotype was seen ten or more times. V and J are TRBV20-1 and TRBJ2-1, with 12 bases fitting TRBD2. The CDR3 covers 17 residues. Unmatched junction bases numbered 13, after V lost 1 base and J lost 9 bases. Germline CDR1 is DFQATT and CDR2 is SNEGSKA (reference sequence). Written as DNA, the CDR3 is TGCAGTGCTAGAGTCCCTCTAGCGGGAGGGCCCTGGCGTGAGCAGTTCTTC. Encoded protein: CSARVPLAGGPWREQFF.

This clonotype showed up many times. J is TRBJ2-1 and V is TRBV6-1; maybe TRBD2 (5 bases). CDR3 length: 14 residues. The V and J ends lost 6 bases and 10 bases respectively, with 19 bases between them. Germline V gene data show CDR1 as MNHNS and CDR2 as SASEGT. The CDR3 DNA reads as TGTGCCAGCAGCGGGCAAGGACTCTCGGGGGAGCAGTTCTTC. Encoded protein: CASSGQGLSGEQFF.

Many counts were recorded for this clonotype. V and J are TRBV9 and TRBJ2-1; D call uncertain. V lost 4 bases and J lost 0, with 11 bases in between. The CDR3 spans 15 residues. From germline, CDR1 is SGDLS and CDR2 YYNGEE. The CDR3 sequence is CASSRTHNSYNEQFF. The CDR3 DNA reads TGTGCCAGCAGCCGTACACATAACTCCTACAATGAGCAGTTCTTC.

This clonotype appeared many times. The rearrangement uses TRBV7-6 and TRBJ1-5, with D possibly TRBD1 on 5 matching bases. V lost 5 bases and J 5 bases, leaving 13 bases between the germline ends. Germline values: CDR1 SGHVS, CDR2 FNYEAQ. The CDR3 is 14 amino acids. The CDR3 region is CASSPWGGDQPQHF. CDR3 sequence (DNA): TGTGCCAGCAGCCCCTGGGGAGGGGATCAGCCCCAGCATTTT.

This clonotype was detected ten times or more. The V gene is TRBV7-2, the J gene TRBJ2-5; D gene ambiguous. V was pared by 2 bases and J by 0 bases, with 4 bases between. Germline CDR1 is SGHTA and CDR2 is FQGNSA. The CDR3 totals 13 residues. Here the CDR3 reads CASSLINQETQYF. The CDR3 DNA reads as TGTGCCAGCAGCTTAATAAACCAAGAGACCCAGTACTTC.

Ten or more counts support this clonotype. V usage is TRBV29-1 and J usage is TRBJ1-2; 9 bases agree with TRBD1. The germline V gene has CDR1 SQVTM and CDR2 ANQGSEA. Trimming at V came to 4 bases and at J to 4 bases, leaving 13 bases not matched to a gene. CDR3 length: 16 residues. CDR3 sequence reads: CSVVPGQGELIYGYTF. CDR3 DNA: TGCAGCGTTGTCCCGGGACAGGGAGAACTAATCTATGGCTACACCTTC.

By proportion, this clonotype is medium-sized. The chain combines TRBV5-1 with TRBJ2-2; 8 nucleotides align to TRBD1. The CDR3 has 15 amino acids. V lost 6 bases to trimming and J lost 0 bases; unmatched junction nucleotides: 4. CDR1 and CDR2 from the germline V gene are SGHRS and YFSETQ. CDR3 sequence: CASKEQGANTGELFF. CDR3 nucleotides: TGCGCCAGCAAGGAACAGGGGGCGAACACCGGGGAGCTGTTTTTT.

There are many counts of this clonotype. V gene TRBV10-3 combines with J gene TRBJ2-1; 10 bases match TRBD2. Losses at the gene ends were 4 bases for V and 5 bases for J; bases not matched to a gene: 2. The CDR3 consists of 14 residues. Germline CDR1 ENHRY, CDR2 SYGVKD. DNA for the CDR3: TGTGCCATCAGTGTAGCGGGAGGAAACAATGAGCAGTTCTTC. This translates into CAISVAGGNNEQFF.

This clonotype appeared many times. The chain uses TRBV5-1 and TRBJ2-1; TRBD1 is a possible D gene (6 bases). CDR1 and CDR2 from the germline V gene are SGHRS and YFSETQ. Trimming left V 0 bases short and J 4 bases short, with 11 bases between. The CDR3 is 15 amino acids. The CDR3 DNA reads as TGCGCCAGCAGCTTGGTGACAGGCGCGTACAATGAGCAGTTCTTC. Translation: CASSLVTGAYNEQFF.

This clonotype occurred many times. The chain is built from TRBV6-2 or TRBV6-3 and TRBJ2-7, with TRBD2 matching 11 bases. Losses at the gene ends were 5 bases for V and 0 bases for J; bases not matched to a gene: 0. The CDR3 contains 14 residues. The germline V gene has CDR1 MNHEY and CDR2 SVGEGT. The CDR3 DNA reads TGTGCCAGCAGTGGGACTAGCGGCTCCTACGAGCAGTACTTC. The encoded protein is CASSGTSGSYEQYF.

This clonotype was counted at least ten times. The rearrangement joins TRBV7-8 to TRBJ1-1; no reliable D call. This CDR3 has 12 residues. The germline V gene has CDR1 SGHVS and CDR2 FQNEAQ. The V end lost 4 bases, the J end lost 11 bases, and 14 bases lay between the germline ends. The CDR3 DNA reads TGTGCCAGCAGCTATGACCGCCACGCCGCTTTCTTT. Amino acids: CASSYDRHAAFF.

This clonotype appeared many times. V usage is TRBV15 and J usage is TRBJ2-7; 12 bases map to TRBD2. The germline V gene encodes CDR1 LNHNV and CDR2 YYDKDF (reference sequence). The CDR3 is 16 residues long. V gave up 5 bases and J gave up 1 base; unmatched junction bases: 6. The CDR3 spells CATSLYGTSGSYEQYF. Here the CDR3 DNA reads TGTGCCACCAGCCTATACGGGACTAGCGGGTCCTACGAGCAGTACTTC.

This clonotype was observed many times. The gene calls are TRBV20-1 and TRBJ2-2; tentative D call: TRBD1 (5 bases). The CDR3 is 16 residues long. The germline V gene has CDR1 DFQATT and CDR2 SNEGSKA (reference sequence). The V end was cut by 0 bases, the J end by 4 bases, with 15 bases between. CDR3 sequence (DNA): TGCAGTGCTAGAGATTTGACAGCGCGAAGCACCGGGGAGCTGTTTTTT. Protein sequence: CSARDLTARSTGELFF.

This clonotype was seen many times. The CDR3 is CASSFGPRNQPQHF. The CDR3 nucleotides are TGTGCCAGCAGCTTTGGTCCGCGCAATCAGCCCCAGCATTTT. The chain is built from TRBV7-8 and TRBJ1-5; D gene uncertain. From germline, CDR1 is SGHVS and CDR2 FQNEAQ. This CDR3 is 14 amino acids long. V dropped 3 bases and J dropped 2 bases, with 8 bases sitting between them.

This clonotype was seen many times. This chain joins TRBV5-1 and TRBJ1-1; perhaps TRBD1 as D (6 bases). The CDR3 length is 15 residues. Germline V lookup: CDR1 SGHRS, CDR2 YFSETQ. V was pared by 0 bases and J by 2 bases, with 11 bases between. Written as DNA, the CDR3 is TGCGCCAGCAGCTTGGTGGTGACAGGTAACACTGAAGCTTTCTTT. As protein: CASSLVVTGNTEAFF.

Concerning this clonotype: A much larger clone sits a single nucleotide away, making a read error possible. The chain joins TRBV18 to TRBJ2-3; D possibly corresponds to TRBD1 (6 bases). The germline CDR1 and CDR2 sequences are KGHSH and LQKENI. The CDR3 totals 15 residues. CDR3 sequence (DNA): TGTGCCAGCTCACCGGTCCAGGGGACGATGGATAAGCAGTATTTT. It encodes CASSPVQGTMDKQYF. Full variable domain (rest looked up from reference TRBV18 and TRBJ2-3): NAGVMQNPRHLVRRRGQEARLRCSPMKGHSHVYWYRQLPEEGLKFMVYLQKENIIDESGMPKERFSAEFPKEGPSILRIQQVVRGDSAAYFCASSPVQGTMDKQYFGPGTRLTVL.

This clonotype was observed many times. Here the CDR3 reads CSVGTSSSTDTQYF. The DNA for the CDR3 is TGCAGCGTAGGGACTTCCTCTAGCACAGATACGCAGTATTTT. This chain uses TRBV29-1 with TRBJ2-3, with D possibly being TRBD2 (6 bases). V lost 6 bases to trimming and J lost 0 bases, with 13 bases between them. Germline values: CDR1 SQVTM, CDR2 ANQGSEA. This CDR3 is built from 14 residues.

This clonotype occurred many times. V gene TRBV29-1 combines with J gene TRBJ2-7; TRBD1 might be the D (5 bases). The germline gives CDR1 SQVTM, CDR2 ANQGSEA. V dropped 4 bases and J dropped 2 bases, with 6 bases sitting between them. This CDR3 is 11 amino acids long. The CDR3 reads CSVGGTYEQYF. The CDR3 DNA sequence: TGCAGCGTTGGGGGCACCTACGAGCAGTACTTC.

This clonotype has ten or more counts. CDR3 residues: CASRLGQGNTGELFF. The CDR3 region has the DNA TGCGCCAGCAGGCTGGGACAGGGGAACACCGGGGAGCTGTTTTTT. The V gene is TRBV5-1, the J gene TRBJ2-2; 9 nucleotides agree with TRBD1. V trimming: 5 bases; J trimming: 1 base; junction bases outside the gene matches: 3. Germline V gene data show CDR1 as SGHRS and CDR2 as YFSETQ. The CDR3 is 15 amino acids.

This clonotype has a count of ten or more. The chain recombines TRBV7-8 with TRBJ2-7, with D perhaps given as TRBD1 or TRBD2 (5 bases each). Germline CDR1 reads SGHVS; CDR2 reads FQNEAQ. The V and J ends lost 6 bases and 3 bases respectively, with 12 bases between them. CDR3 length: 13 residues. This CDR3 is CASRGSQGYEQYF. CDR3 DNA: TGTGCCAGCAGGGGGAGCCAGGGCTACGAGCAGTACTTC.

The chain uses TRBV3-1 and TRBJ1-2, with D possibly TRBD1 on 5 matching bases. The CDR3 has 13 residues. Deletions cut 2 bases from V and 7 bases from J, with 11 bases between. Germline CDR1 LGHDT, CDR2 YNNKEL (reference sequence). CDR3 sequence reads: CASSQYLGGGYTF. CDR3 nucleotides: TGTGCCAGCAGCCAATATCTTGGGGGTGGCTACACCTTC.

In its sample, this clonotype was seen many times. This sequence joins TRBV20-1 and TRBJ2-7; TRBD1 matches 8 bases. The germline V gene has CDR1 DFQATT and CDR2 SNEGSKA (reference sequence). The CDR3 has 12 residues. V lost 5 bases to trimming and J lost 5 bases; unmatched junction nucleotides: 5. In nucleotides, the CDR3 is TGCAGTGCTCGGACAGGGTTGCACGAGCAGTACTTC. Translating gives CSARTGLHEQYF.

This clonotype was detected a few times. The germline gene is not matched at one end of the junction; a read error may be the cause. This rearrangement joins TRBV28 to TRBJ1-5, with D maybe TRBD1 (5 bases). This CDR3 has 13 amino acids. Germline CDR1 is MDHEN and CDR2 is SYDVKM. CDR3: CASSGGSNQPQNF. In nucleotides, the CDR3 is TGTGCCAGCAGTGGGGGAAGCAATCAGCCCCAGAATTTT.

This clonotype was seen repeatedly, ten times or more. This rearrangement joins TRBV20-1 to TRBJ2-2; a weak D match, TRBD2 (5 bases). The CDR3 has 14 amino acids. Trimming pared 0 bases from V and 4 bases from J, leaving 9 bases between. CDR1 is DFQATT and CDR2 is SNEGSKA in the germline V gene (reference sequence). The CDR3 protein is CSARDSRGTGELFF. The CDR3 bases are TGCAGTGCTAGAGATTCCCGGGGCACCGGGGAGCTGTTTTTT.

Ten or more counts support this clonotype. The chain uses TRBV9 and TRBJ2-1, with 11 bases lining up with TRBD2. This CDR3 has 16 amino acids. V dropped 7 bases and J dropped 8; count of bases not matched to a gene: 14. Germline V gene sequence: CDR1 SGDLS, CDR2 YYNGEE. The CDR3 protein is CASGHSGGALFDEQFF. CDR3 DNA: TGTGCCAGCGGTCATAGCGGGGGGGCCTTGTTCGATGAGCAGTTCTTC.

In this sample, this clonotype turned up many times. The chain carries TRBV5-1 and TRBJ1-6; D unresolved. Germline CDR1 is SGHRS and CDR2 is YFSETQ. CDR3 length equals 14 residues. V was clipped by 4 bases and J by 7 bases, with 12 bases between them. Here the CDR3 reads CASSQSQLNSPLHF. The CDR3 coding sequence is TGCGCCAGCAGCCAAAGCCAACTCAATTCACCCCTCCACTTT. The variable domain in full, with the rest retrieved from reference TRBV5-1 and TRBJ1-6, is KAGVTQTPRYLIKTRGQQVTLSCSPISGHRSVSWYQQTPGQGLQFLFEYFSETQRNKGNFPGRFSGRQFSNSRSEMNVSTLELGDSALYLCASSQSQLNSPLHFGNGTRLTVT.